These 29 T cell receptor beta chains were sequenced from one sample in a study of neurological immune-mediated disorders. TCRdb analysed the 5' RACE reads with MiXCR anew, one entry per CDR3 protein. The repertoire holds tens of thousands of distinct CDR3 sequences, with 4.5% as singletons. Material for sequencing was PBMCs. Source of these receptors: a man aged 25 to 45 with multiple sclerosis.

The genes are TRBV9 and TRBJ2-7; no definite D call. Germline CDR1 reads SGDLS; CDR2 reads YYNGEE. The length of the CDR3 is 14 residues. Between the trimmed V and J ends, which lost 4 bases and 5 bases, there was a span of 16 bases. CDR3 sequence (DNA): TGTGCCAGCAGCTTAAGACCAATCCAAAACGAGCAGTACTTC. It translates to CASSLRPIQNEQYF.

There are many counts of this clonotype. V gene TRBV12-3 or TRBV12-4 combines with J gene TRBJ1-2, with D hard to call. The CDR3 is 14 residues long. Trimming took 1 base from V and 2 from J, leaving 8 bases between them. The CDR3 loop is CASSLGAQNYGYTF. The CDR3 DNA reads as TGTGCCAGCAGTTTAGGCGCACAGAACTATGGCTACACCTTC.

The chain uses TRBV20-1 and TRBJ2-5; D remains unclear. V was shortened by 6 bases and J by 5 bases, with 10 bases between the two germline ends. Germline V gene sequence: CDR1 DFQATT, CDR2 SNEGSKA (reference sequence). The CDR3 spans 11 residues. CDR3 residues: CSALDDETQYF. The CDR3 region has the DNA TGCAGTGCCTTAGACGACGAGACCCAGTACTTC.

The table lists this clonotype with many counts. The V and J genes are TRBV13 and TRBJ2-1; D not resolved. Deletions cut 2 bases from V and 7 bases from J, with 6 bases between. Germline V gene sequence: CDR1 PRHDT, CDR2 FYEKMQ (reference sequence). The CDR3 spans 12 residues. CDR3 residues: CASSLRGNEQFF. The CDR3 nucleotides read TGTGCCAGCAGCTTACGTGGGAATGAGCAGTTCTTC.

This clonotype was seen repeatedly, ten times or more. V is TRBV15 and J is TRBJ1-1; 7 nucleotides align to TRBD1. The J segment lost 1 base and the V segment lost 3 bases, leaving 8 bases of the junction unmatched. In germline, CDR1 is LNHNV, CDR2 YYDKDF (reference sequence). CDR3 length: 16 amino acids. In DNA form, the CDR3 reads TGTGCCACCAGCAGGGGACAGAGAGTAGAGAACACTGAAGCTTTCTTT. Its protein is CATSRGQRVENTEAFF.

About this clonotype itself: A much larger clone lies a single base off, so this may be a read error. The rearrangement joins TRBV5-1 to TRBJ2-2; D unresolved. V was shortened by 9 bases and J by 3 bases, with 12 bases between the two germline ends. Per germline, CDR1 SGHRS and CDR2 YFSETQ. There are 13 residues in the CDR3. This CDR3 reads CANCLGDTGELFF. The CDR3, as DNA: TGCGCCAACTGCTTGGGTGACACCGGGGAGCTGTTTTTT.

This clonotype showed up many times. The J gene is TRBJ2-7, the V gene TRBV5-6, with 9 bases lining up with TRBD1. Germline V gene data show CDR1 as SGHDT and CDR2 as YYEEEE. The V gene end was trimmed by 1 base and the J gene end by 5 bases; junction bases not matched to a gene: 4. This CDR3 spans 14 amino acids. Here the CDR3 reads CASSLFGTGNEQYV. The CDR3 DNA reads as TGTGCCAGCAGCTTGTTTGGGACAGGGAACGAGCAGTACGTC.

This clonotype has a count of ten or more. J is TRBJ1-2 and V is TRBV9, with D perhaps TRBD1 (6 bases). Trimming left V 6 bases short and J 0 bases short, with 15 bases between. The CDR3 loop spans 15 amino acids. Germline assignment: CDR1 SGDLS and CDR2 YYNGEE. The DNA of the CDR3 is TGTGCCAGCACCAAACAGGGAACTACTAACTATGGCTACACCTTC. It codes for CASTKQGTTNYGYTF.

In the case of this clonotype: One base away lies a much larger clone, so this may be a sequencing read error. The chain combines TRBV5-1 with TRBJ2-1; no clear D. V lost 2 bases to trimming and J lost 5 bases, with 8 bases between them. Germline CDR1 and CDR2: SGHRS and YFSETQ. CDR3 length: 13 residues. CDR3 amino acids: CASSFWKNNEQFF. As DNA, the CDR3 is TGCGCCAGCAGCTTTTGGAAGAACAATGAGCAGTTCTTC.

At least ten counts were recorded for this clonotype. This chain links TRBV7-9 with TRBJ1-1; D ambiguous. V lost 2 bases and J lost 1, with 8 bases in between. The germline V gene encodes CDR1 SEHNR and CDR2 FQNEAQ (reference sequence). The length of the CDR3 is 14 residues. CDR3 amino acids: CASSLISQNTEAFF. In DNA form, the CDR3 reads TGTGCCAGCAGCTTAATATCTCAGAACACTGAAGCTTTCTTT.

The V and J genes are TRBV5-1 and TRBJ1-1; 7 nucleotides agree with TRBD1. The CDR3 totals 14 residues. J was trimmed by 4 bases and V by 1 base; bases with no gene match: 4. CDR1 is SGHRS, CDR2 YFSETQ, per germline. The CDR3 is CASSLQGVSTEAFF. As DNA, the CDR3 is TGCGCCAGCAGCTTGCAGGGGGTCTCCACTGAAGCTTTCTTT. Full variable domain (outside the CDR3, taken from reference TRBV5-1 and TRBJ1-1): KAGVTQTPRYLIKTRGQQVTLSCSPISGHRSVSWYQQTPGQGLQFLFEYFSETQRNKGNFPGRFSGRQFSNSRSEMNVSTLELGDSALYLCASSLQGVSTEAFFGQGTRLTVV.

This clonotype was recorded at least ten times. The rearrangement links TRBV11-2 to TRBJ1-1; D gene unclear. Germline V lookup: CDR1 SGHAT, CDR2 FQNNGV. The CDR3 runs 11 residues. With 8 bases removed from V and 7 bases from J, the gap between germline ends came to 11 bases. CDR3 in DNA: TGTGCCAGCGCCTGGGAAGTTGAAGCTTTCTTT. This codes for CASAWEVEAFF.

This clonotype was recorded at least ten times. The rearrangement links TRBV20-1 to TRBJ1-5, with D unclear. Germline V gene lookup returns CDR1 DFQATT and CDR2 SNEGSKA (reference sequence). The CDR3 has 15 amino acids. Trimming shortened V by 6 bases and J by 2 bases, and 17 bases separated the two germline ends. CDR3 bases: TGCAGTGCACTCAGTATGTCTGTGGGCAATCAGCCCCAGCATTTT. Protein: CSALSMSVGNQPQHF.

This clonotype was found many times. This rearrangement joins TRBV15 to TRBJ2-1, with D possibly TRBD2 on 5 matching bases. This CDR3 is built from 14 residues. V was clipped by 4 bases and J by 3 bases, with 10 bases between them. Germline-derived CDR1 and CDR2 are LNHNV and YYDKDF (reference sequence). The CDR3 spells CATSIRGVYNEQFF. Written as DNA, the CDR3 is TGTGCCACCAGCATACGGGGAGTCTACAATGAGCAGTTCTTC.

This clonotype has a count of ten or more. The CDR3 sequence is CASSQVGAGPETQYF. The CDR3 DNA reads as TGCGCCAGCAGCCAAGTGGGGGCGGGGCCAGAGACCCAGTACTTC. The chain joins TRBV4-1 to TRBJ2-5, with D perhaps assigned TRBD1 or TRBD2 (6 bases each). Trimming stripped 1 base from V and 4 bases from J, with 13 bases between. Germline V gene sequence: CDR1 MGHRA, CDR2 YSYEKL. The CDR3 runs 15 residues.

This clonotype was detected many times. This chain uses TRBV7-8 with TRBJ1-1; D unresolved. V was clipped by 0 bases and J by 1 base, with 9 bases between them. The germline V gene encodes CDR1 SGHVS and CDR2 FQNEAQ. The CDR3 sequence is 15 residues long. The CDR3, as DNA: TGTGCCAGCAGCTTAGCTGGGTTTACGAACACTGAAGCTTTCTTT. As protein: CASSLAGFTNTEAFF. Combining the CDR3 with reference TRBV7-8 and TRBJ1-1 gives the whole variable domain GAGVSQSPRYKVAKRGQDVALRCDPISGHVSLFWYQQALGQGPEFLTYFQNEAQLDKSGLPSDRFFAERPEGSVSTLKIQRTQQEDSAVYLCASSLAGFTNTEAFFGQGTRLTVV.

Only a few counts were recorded for this clonotype. The DNA is left out, because the CDR3 cannot be placed on it with certainty; the CDR3 is given as TCRdb lists it. This chain uses TRBV5-1 with TRBJ1-6; the D segment call TRBD1 is taken from the table without a DNA check. The CDR3 is 16 amino acids in total, end residues counted. CDR1 and CDR2 (germline): SGHRS, YFSETQ. The CDR3 spells CASSLVGQGNNSPLHF.

Many counts were recorded for this clonotype. The chain combines TRBV20-1 with TRBJ2-7, with TRBD2 as a possible D gene (6 bases). This CDR3 spans 14 amino acids. The ends were cut back, 3 bases at V and 4 bases at J, with 16 bases in the middle. The V gene's germline CDR1 is DFQATT and CDR2 SNEGSKA (reference sequence). CDR3 bases: TGCAGTGCTAGTATTAGCGGTCCTCCTTACGAGCAGTACTTC. Translated, it gives CSASISGPPYEQYF.

This clonotype was counted at least ten times. The chain recombines TRBV5-1 with TRBJ1-1; no definite D call. CDR1 SGHRS and CDR2 YFSETQ come from the germline V gene. The CDR3 spans 13 residues. V lost 7 bases, J lost 4 bases, and 14 bases lay in between. The CDR3 reads CASGREGSTEAFF. As DNA, the CDR3 is TGCGCCAGCGGTAGAGAAGGGTCCACTGAAGCTTTCTTT.

V gene TRBV7-9 combines with J gene TRBJ2-2; D is perhaps TRBD2 (5 bases). The V end lost 5 bases, the J end lost 5 bases, and 12 bases lay between the germline ends. Germline CDR1 and CDR2: SEHNR and FQNEAQ (reference sequence). The CDR3 consists of 14 residues. The CDR3 loop is CASSPRERTGELFF. The CDR3 DNA follows: TGTGCCAGCAGCCCCCGGGAACGGACCGGGGAGCTGTTTTTT.

The chain recombines TRBV29-1 with TRBJ2-5; D tentatively reads TRBD1 or TRBD2 (5 bases each). Trimming shortened V by 3 bases and J by 2 bases, and 13 bases separated the two germline ends. The germline CDR1 and CDR2 sequences are SQVTM and ANQGSEA. The CDR3 extends over 14 amino acids. The CDR3 here is CSVDGGPGQETQYF. The CDR3 DNA follows: TGCAGCGTTGATGGGGGACCGGGGCAAGAGACCCAGTACTTC.

This clonotype was picked up many times. The rearrangement joins TRBV2 to TRBJ2-5, with 7 bases identical to TRBD1. CDR1 is SNHLY, CDR2 FYNNEI, per germline. This CDR3 is 14 amino acids long. V shed 6 bases, J shed 1 base, and the junction held 5 bases outside the gene matches. The CDR3 bases are TGTGCCAGCAGAGCGACAGGGCCCCAAGAGACCCAGTACTTC. Residues: CASRATGPQETQYF.

This clonotype was counted at least ten times. V and J are TRBV29-1 and TRBJ1-1; no firm D call. Germline assignment: CDR1 SQVTM and CDR2 ANQGSEA. V was cut by 2 bases and J by 0 bases, with 10 bases left in between. The CDR3 loop spans 14 amino acids. In DNA, the CDR3 is TGCAGCGTTGAAAGGAAACTCATGAACACTGAAGCTTTCTTT. Its protein product is CSVERKLMNTEAFF.

Note on this clonotype: A much more abundant neighbour one base away suggests this may be a read error. V is TRBV7-2 and J is TRBJ2-3; D perhaps matches TRBD2 (6 bases). The CDR3 sequence is 15 residues long. Germline V gene sequence: CDR1 SGHTA, CDR2 FQGNSA. V gave up 5 bases and J gave up 0 bases, with 12 bases separating them. CDR3 loop: CASSPGVSSTDTQYF. CDR3 nucleotide sequence: TGTGCCAGCAGCCCGGGGGTTAGTAGCACAGATACGCAGTATTTT.

This clonotype was seen repeatedly, ten times or more. J is TRBJ1-1 and V is TRBV7-9; D not resolved. Germline values: CDR1 SEHNR, CDR2 FQNEAQ (reference sequence). The length of the CDR3 is 13 residues. V dropped 2 bases and J dropped 1 base, with 5 bases sitting between them. The chain's CDR3 is CASSLTANTEAFF. For the CDR3, the DNA is TGTGCCAGCAGCTTAACAGCGAACACTGAAGCTTTCTTT.

This clonotype was counted between two and nine times. V and J are TRBV7-8 and TRBJ1-3; D is undetermined. V lost 4 bases and J 0 bases, leaving 7 bases between the germline ends. This CDR3 region has 14 residues. The V gene's germline CDR1 is SGHVS and CDR2 FQNEAQ. The CDR3 region has the DNA TGTGCCAGCAGCTCCGGTAGCTCTGGAAACACCATATATTTT. This sequence encodes CASSSGSSGNTIYF.

By frequency in the sample, this clonotype is medium-sized. The chain uses TRBV5-8 and TRBJ1-6; D gene ambiguous. There are 10 residues in the CDR3. V was clipped by 1 base and J by 14 bases, with 4 bases between them. Germline CDR1 is SGHTS and CDR2 is YDEGEE. CDR3 sequence reads: CASSLSTLHF. CDR3 DNA sequence: TGTGCCAGCAGCTTGTCGACCCTCCACTTT.

This clonotype was detected many times. The chain employs TRBV7-9 and TRBJ1-3; D is ambiguous. Trimming cost V 5 bases and J 0 bases, with 14 bases left between them. CDR1 is SEHNR, CDR2 FQNEAQ, per germline (reference sequence). CDR3 length equals 16 residues. CDR3 amino acids: CASSPRGGRSGNTIYF. DNA for the CDR3: TGTGCCAGCAGCCCCCGTGGAGGACGCTCTGGAAACACCATATATTTT.

This clonotype was counted many times. The chain has TRBV12-3 or TRBV12-4 and TRBJ2-1, with 10 bases lining up with TRBD2. J was trimmed by 12 bases and V by 3 bases; bases with no gene match: 8. This CDR3 region has 14 residues. The CDR3 coding sequence is TGTGCCAGCAGTTTTCGGACTAGCGGTACGAGGCAGTTCTTC. This sequence encodes CASSFRTSGTRQFF.